A single sample is the source of the 8 T cell receptor beta chains below, sequenced in a study of CD8+ T cells in alopecia areata. RNA, once extracted, was reverse transcribed into cDNA for use as the sequencing template. Data came from immunoSEQ multiplex PCR; TCRdb stores just in-frame clones and leaves some out. This sample has about 7,900 clones; 55% occur once, and the top ten carry about 13%. Patients with alopecia areata provided lesional scalp punch biopsies as well as peripheral blood. The material sequenced was skin, taken at week 0. The receptors derive from a human donor with alopecia areata.

The chain is built from TRBV7-9 and TRBJ1-4; D is unresolved. V was shortened by 5 bases and J by 4 bases, with 5 bases between the two germline ends. CDR3 length equals 12 residues. Germline V gene data show CDR1 as SEHNR and CDR2 as FQNEAQ (reference sequence). The CDR3: CASSHINEKLFF. The CDR3 nucleotides read TGTGCCAGCAGCCACATTAATGAAAAACTGTTTTTT.

This clone was detected once. This chain uses TRBV6-5 with TRBJ2-7; tentative D call: TRBD1 (6 bases). Germline CDR1 MNHEY, CDR2 SVGAGI. The CDR3 has 13 residues. The germline V and J ends were trimmed by 0 bases and 6 bases, with 9 bases remaining between them. DNA of the CDR3: TGTGCCAGCAGTTACTCGGGGGCACGCGAGCAGTACTTC. Its protein is CASSYSGAREQYF.

The chain links TRBV5-5 to TRBJ2-7; 9 bases agree with TRBD2. This CDR3 has 17 amino acids. Per the germline V gene, CDR1 is SGHKS and CDR2 is YYEKEE (reference sequence). Trimming took 1 base from V and 0 from J; bases not matched to a gene: 8. CDR3 nucleotides: TGTGCCAGCAGCTTGCCCAGCGGGAGGCTCAGCTCCTACGAGCAGTACTTC. Encoded protein: CASSLPSGRLSSYEQYF. Variable domain in full (rest from reference TRBV5-5 and TRBJ2-7): DAGVTQSPTHLIKTRGQQVTLRCSPISGHKSVSWYQQVLGQGPQFIFQYYEKEERGRGNFPDRFSARQFPNYSSELNVNALLLGDSALYLCASSLPSGRLSSYEQYFGPGTRLTVT.

This clone has more than one count but fewer than ten. V is TRBV29-1 and J is TRBJ2-5; no reliable D call. The CDR3 extends over 11 amino acids. Germline-derived CDR1 and CDR2 are SQVTM and ANQGSEA. The V end lost 6 bases, the J end lost 5 bases, and 10 bases lay between the germline ends. The CDR3 region has the DNA TGCAGCGTCCTGGGTGGGGAGACCCAGTACTTC. Translating it yields CSVLGGETQYF.

The table lists this clone with a few counts. This sequence joins TRBV7-8 and TRBJ2-1; TRBD2 might be the D (6 bases). The CDR3 loop spans 17 amino acids. The germline V gene has CDR1 SGHVS and CDR2 FQNEAQ. With 5 bases removed from V and 0 bases from J, the gap between germline ends came to 17 bases. DNA of the CDR3: TGTGCCAGCAGCGAACTCGGAGGGAGGAGCTCCTACAATGAGCAGTTCTTC. This sequence encodes CASSELGGRSSYNEQFF.

The chain has TRBV4-1 and TRBJ1-5; TRBD1 matches at 7 bases. Trimming removed 4 bases from V and 0 bases from J; junction bases left unmatched: 9. Germline values: CDR1 MGHRA, CDR2 YSYEKL. The CDR3 is 17 residues long. CDR3 in DNA: TGCGCCAGCAGCCGTGCCGGGACAGTAGATAGCAATCAGCCCCAGCATTTT. It translates to CASSRAGTVDSNQPQHF.

There are a few counts of this clone. This rearrangement joins TRBV7-5 to TRBJ2-7. TRBV7-5 is classified as a pseudogene. This CDR3 spans 15 amino acids. CDR3 in amino acids: CASSPGPPVASEQYF. Written as DNA, the CDR3 is TGTGCCAGCAGCCCCGGACCCCCGGTGGCCTCCGAGCAGTACTTC.

This chain connects TRBV7-2 to TRBJ2-5; D is possibly TRBD1 or TRBD2 (5 bases each). Trimming removed 4 bases at V and 5 bases at J, with 14 bases between. Germline CDR1 is SGHTA and CDR2 is FQGNSA. This CDR3 is built from 14 residues. This CDR3 is CASSSGALRETQYF. In nucleotides, the CDR3 is TGTGCCAGCAGCTCCGGGGCCCTGAGGGAGACCCAGTACTTC.